This TCR beta chain appears in the sequencing data of a study of breast tumors, draining lymph nodes, adjacent tissues. TCRdb reprocessed the multiplex PCR reads with MiXCR, giving one entry per CDR3 protein. The table has around 140,000 distinct CDR3 sequences, about 22% seen once. V was clipped by 5 bases and J by 7 bases; unmatched bases: 5. Germline assignment: CDR1 SGHVS and CDR2 FNYEAQ. This CDR3 comprises 14 residues. This clonotype was found many times. The lymph nodes were axillary draining lymph nodes from breast cancer patients. The V and J genes are TRBV7-6 and TRBJ2-2; 9 bases align to TRBD2. What was sequenced was axillary lymph node tissue. This receptor was obtained from a female donor with breast cancer. Some clones in this sample may be carry-over from other donors' samples. The CDR3 DNA is TGTGCCAGCAGCCCGACTAGCGGCGGCGGGGAGCTGTTTTTT. It encodes CASSPTSGGGELFF. Full variable domain (rest looked up from reference TRBV7-6 and TRBJ2-2): GAGVSQSPRYKVTKRGQDVALRCDPISGHVSLYWYRQALGQGPEFLTYFNYEAQQDKSGLPNDRFSAERPEGSISTLTIQRTEQRDSAMYRCASSPTSGGGELFFGEGSRLTVL.